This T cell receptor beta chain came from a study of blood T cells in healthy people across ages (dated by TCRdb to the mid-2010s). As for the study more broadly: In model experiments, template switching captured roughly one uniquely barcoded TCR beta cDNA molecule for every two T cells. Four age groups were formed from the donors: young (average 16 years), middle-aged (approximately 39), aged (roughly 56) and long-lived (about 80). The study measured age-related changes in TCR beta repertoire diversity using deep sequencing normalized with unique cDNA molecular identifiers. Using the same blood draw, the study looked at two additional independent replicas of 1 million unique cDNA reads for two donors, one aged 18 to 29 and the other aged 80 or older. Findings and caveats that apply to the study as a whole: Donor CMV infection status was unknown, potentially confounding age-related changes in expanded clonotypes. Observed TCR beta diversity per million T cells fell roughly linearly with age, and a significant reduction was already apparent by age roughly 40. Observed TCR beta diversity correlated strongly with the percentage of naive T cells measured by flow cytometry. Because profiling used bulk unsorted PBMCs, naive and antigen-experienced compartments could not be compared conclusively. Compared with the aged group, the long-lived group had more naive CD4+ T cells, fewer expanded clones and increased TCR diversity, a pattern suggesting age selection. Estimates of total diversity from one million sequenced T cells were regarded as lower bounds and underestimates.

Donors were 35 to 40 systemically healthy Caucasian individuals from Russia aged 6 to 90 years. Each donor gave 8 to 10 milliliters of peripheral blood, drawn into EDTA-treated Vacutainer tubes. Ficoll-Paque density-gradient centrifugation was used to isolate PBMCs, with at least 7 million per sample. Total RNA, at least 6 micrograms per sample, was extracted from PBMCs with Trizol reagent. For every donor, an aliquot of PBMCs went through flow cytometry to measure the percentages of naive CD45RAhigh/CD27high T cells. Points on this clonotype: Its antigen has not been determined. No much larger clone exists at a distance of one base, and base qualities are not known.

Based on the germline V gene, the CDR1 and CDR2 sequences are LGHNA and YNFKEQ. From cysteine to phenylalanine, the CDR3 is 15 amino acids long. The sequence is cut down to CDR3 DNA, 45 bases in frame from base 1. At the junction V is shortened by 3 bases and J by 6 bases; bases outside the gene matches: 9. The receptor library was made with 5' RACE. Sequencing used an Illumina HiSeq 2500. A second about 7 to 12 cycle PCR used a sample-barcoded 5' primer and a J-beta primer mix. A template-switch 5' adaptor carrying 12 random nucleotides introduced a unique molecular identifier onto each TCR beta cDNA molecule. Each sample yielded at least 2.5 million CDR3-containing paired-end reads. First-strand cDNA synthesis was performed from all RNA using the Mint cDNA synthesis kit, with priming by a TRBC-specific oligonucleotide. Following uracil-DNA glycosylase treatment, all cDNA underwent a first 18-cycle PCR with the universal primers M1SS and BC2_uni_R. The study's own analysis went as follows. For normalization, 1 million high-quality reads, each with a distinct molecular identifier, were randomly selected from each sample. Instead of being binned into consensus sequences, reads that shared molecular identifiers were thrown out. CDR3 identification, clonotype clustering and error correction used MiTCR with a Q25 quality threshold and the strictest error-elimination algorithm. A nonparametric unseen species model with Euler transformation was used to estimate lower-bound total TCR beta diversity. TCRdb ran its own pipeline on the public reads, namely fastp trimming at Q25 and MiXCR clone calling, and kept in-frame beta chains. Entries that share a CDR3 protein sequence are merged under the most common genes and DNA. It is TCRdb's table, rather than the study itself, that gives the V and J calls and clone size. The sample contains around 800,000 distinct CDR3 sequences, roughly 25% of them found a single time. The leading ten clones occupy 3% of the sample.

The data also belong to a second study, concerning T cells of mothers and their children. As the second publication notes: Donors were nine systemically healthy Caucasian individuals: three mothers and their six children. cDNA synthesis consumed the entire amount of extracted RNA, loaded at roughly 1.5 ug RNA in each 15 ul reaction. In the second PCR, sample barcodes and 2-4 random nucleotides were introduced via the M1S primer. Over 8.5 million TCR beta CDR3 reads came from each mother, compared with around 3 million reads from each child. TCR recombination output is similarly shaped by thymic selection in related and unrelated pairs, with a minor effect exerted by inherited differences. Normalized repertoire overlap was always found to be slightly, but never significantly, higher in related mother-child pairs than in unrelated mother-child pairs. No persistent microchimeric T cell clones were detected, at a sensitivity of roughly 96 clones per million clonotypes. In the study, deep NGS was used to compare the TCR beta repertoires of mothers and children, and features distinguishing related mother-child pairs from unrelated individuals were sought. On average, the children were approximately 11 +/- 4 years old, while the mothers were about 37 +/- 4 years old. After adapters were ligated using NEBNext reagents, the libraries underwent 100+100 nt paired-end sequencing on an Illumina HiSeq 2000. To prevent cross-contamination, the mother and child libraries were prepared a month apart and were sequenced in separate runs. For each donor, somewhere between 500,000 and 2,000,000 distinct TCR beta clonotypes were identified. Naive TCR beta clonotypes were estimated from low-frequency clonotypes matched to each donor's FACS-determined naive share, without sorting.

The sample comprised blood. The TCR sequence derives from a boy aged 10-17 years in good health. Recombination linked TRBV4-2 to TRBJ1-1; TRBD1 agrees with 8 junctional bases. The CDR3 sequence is CASSQDPQGAPEAFF. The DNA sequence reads TGTGCCAGCAGCCAGGATCCCCAGGGGGCCCCTGAAGCTTTCTTT.